Below, 27 T cell receptor beta chains from the same sample are listed, as sequenced in a study of T cell repertoires in cytomegalovirus infection. MiXCR, run by TCRdb on the reads, gives a single entry per CDR3 protein. The sample lists hundreds of thousands of distinct CDR3 sequences, around 11% occurring once. Material for sequencing was PBMCs. The source of these receptors is a human donor in good health (CMV status not recorded). Some clones in this sample may be carry-over from other donors' samples.

This clonotype appeared many times. V usage is TRBV28 and J usage is TRBJ1-3; no clear D gene. Per the germline V gene, CDR1 is MDHEN and CDR2 is SYDVKM. The CDR3 has 14 residues. V dropped 7 bases and J dropped 4 bases, with 14 bases sitting between them. This CDR3 reads CASTPVLLGNTIYF. Here the CDR3 DNA reads TGTGCCAGCACCCCCGTCCTTTTAGGAAACACCATATATTTT.

The chain employs TRBV3-1 and TRBJ2-1; D is unresolved. CDR1 and CDR2 (germline): LGHDT, YNNKEL (reference sequence). V shed 0 bases and J shed 1 base, with 10 bases lying between them. The CDR3 has 16 amino acids. CDR3 residues: CASSQDRPGSYNEQFF. For the CDR3, the DNA is TGTGCCAGCAGCCAAGACCGACCCGGGTCCTACAATGAGCAGTTCTTC.

This sequence joins TRBV20-1 and TRBJ2-7, with a possible D match to TRBD1 (6 bases). Germline assignment: CDR1 DFQATT and CDR2 SNEGSKA (reference sequence). The CDR3 is 16 residues long. V lost 0 bases, J lost 1 base, and 16 bases lay in between. This CDR3 is CSARESLRQASYEQYF. CDR3 sequence (DNA): TGCAGTGCTAGAGAGAGCCTCCGACAGGCATCCTACGAGCAGTACTTC.

There are a few counts of this clonotype. This chain joins TRBV12-3 or TRBV12-4 and TRBJ2-2, with TRBD1 identical over 11 bases. With V trimmed by 5 bases and J by 7 bases, 12 bases remained unmatched. There are 17 residues in the CDR3. CDR3 sequence reads: CASSPTPPGQGDGELFF. The CDR3 region has the DNA TGTGCCAGCAGTCCCACCCCACCGGGACAGGGGGACGGGGAGCTGTTTTTT.

This clonotype was counted ten times or more. The gene calls are TRBV6-1 and TRBJ2-7, with a tentative D call TRBD1 (5 bases). Germline V CDR1 and CDR2: MNHNS, SASEGT. V was trimmed by 7 bases and J by 0 bases, leaving 13 bases between them. The CDR3 contains 14 residues. CDR3 sequence reads: CASKRTFSSYEQYF. CDR3 nucleotides: TGTGCCAGCAAAAGGACATTTAGCTCCTACGAGCAGTACTTC.

This clonotype was counted many times. The chain joins TRBV7-2 to TRBJ2-5; D is unclear. CDR1 and CDR2 from the germline V gene are SGHTA and FQGNSA. The ends were cut back, 0 bases at V and 7 bases at J, with 18 bases in the middle. The CDR3 runs 16 residues. CDR3 residues: CASSLAGSSVVGTQYF. The DNA for the CDR3 is TGTGCCAGCAGCTTAGCCGGTAGCTCCGTTGTAGGGACCCAGTACTTC.

This clonotype has a handful of counts. The CDR3 sequence is CASSLGTMVEQYF. DNA of the CDR3: TGTGCCAGCAGCTTAGGGACAATGGTCGAGCAGTACTTC. The V call is TRBV7-9, the J call TRBJ2-7, with a possible D match to TRBD1 (5 bases). Trimming removed 1 base from V and 6 bases from J, with 10 bases in between. Germline V gene sequence: CDR1 SEHNR, CDR2 FQNEAQ (reference sequence). This CDR3 is built from 13 residues.

This clonotype was seen many times. The chain couples TRBV6-5 to TRBJ1-6; D is uncertain. CDR1 MNHEY and CDR2 SVGAGI come from the germline V gene. The V end was cut by 0 bases, the J end by 0 bases, with 9 bases between. This CDR3 comprises 17 residues. In nucleotides, the CDR3 is TGTGCCAGCAGTTACTCAGAGGGTAGCTCCTATAATTCACCCCTCCACTTT. Its protein product is CASSYSEGSSYNSPLHF.

This clonotype was detected many times. The chain couples TRBV28 to TRBJ2-2; no clear D. The CDR3 covers 16 residues. With 7 bases removed from V and 4 bases from J, the gap between germline ends came to 19 bases. CDR1 and CDR2 (germline): MDHEN, SYDVKM. CDR3 region: CASNAPDFYATGELFF. The CDR3 DNA reads as TGTGCCAGCAACGCGCCCGACTTTTACGCCACCGGGGAGCTGTTTTTT. The variable domain in full, completed from reference TRBV28 and TRBJ2-2, reads DVKVTQSSRYLVKRTGEKVFLECVQDMDHENMFWYRQDPGLGLRLIYFSYDVKMKEKGDIPEGYSVSREKKERFSLILESASTNQTSMYLCASNAPDFYATGELFFGEGSRLTVL.

This clonotype was seen only a few times. This chain joins TRBV19 and TRBJ1-5, with D hard to call. With 3 bases removed from V and 0 bases from J, the gap between germline ends came to 12 bases. The germline gives CDR1 LNHDA, CDR2 SQIVND (reference sequence). There are 16 residues in the CDR3. The CDR3 DNA sequence: TGTGCCAGTAGTATTGGTGGCATGACTAGCAATCAGCCCCAGCATTTT. Translation: CASSIGGMTSNQPQHF. The full variable domain, completed using reference TRBV19 and TRBJ1-5, is DGGITQSPKYLFRKEGQNVTLSCEQNLNHDAMYWYRQDPGQGLRLIYYSQIVNDFQKGDIAEGYSVSREKKESFPLTVTSAQKNPTAFYLCASSIGGMTSNQPQHFGDGTRLSIL.

This chain connects TRBV28 to TRBJ2-1; TRBD2 aligns across 10 bases. Trimming at V came to 5 bases and at J to 8 bases, leaving 12 bases not matched to a gene. In germline, CDR1 is MDHEN, CDR2 SYDVKM. This CDR3 spans 16 amino acids. The chain's CDR3 is CASSLLRVAGGDEQFF. The CDR3 DNA follows: TGTGCCAGCAGTCTTCTCAGGGTAGCGGGAGGAGATGAGCAGTTCTTC. The full variable domain, in which reference TRBV28 and TRBJ2-1 provide the parts outside the CDR3, is DVKVTQSSRYLVKRTGEKVFLECVQDMDHENMFWYRQDPGLGLRLIYFSYDVKMKEKGDIPEGYSVSREKKERFSLILESASTNQTSMYLCASSLLRVAGGDEQFFGPGTRLTVL.

Turning to this clonotype: This could be a read error, since a much larger clone is one nucleotide away. The V call is TRBV7-8, the J call TRBJ1-2, with unresolved D. CDR3 length equals 14 residues. Trimming took off 1 base at V and 2 bases at J, with 8 bases between the two ends. Germline lookup yields CDR1 SGHVS and CDR2 FQNEAQ. CDR3 protein: CASSLGMLNYGYTF. Here the CDR3 DNA reads TGTGCCAGCAGCTTAGGCATGTTAAACTATGGCTACACCTTC.

This clonotype was counted many times. The J gene is TRBJ2-7, the V gene TRBV7-6; tentative D call: TRBD2 (5 bases). Per the germline V gene, CDR1 is SGHVS and CDR2 is FNYEAQ. V was pared by 1 base and J by 0 bases, with 13 bases between. The CDR3 is 16 amino acids. Here the CDR3 DNA reads TGTGCCAGCAGCTTAGAGCAGGCAGGAGGCTCCTACGAGCAGTACTTC. It yields the protein CASSLEQAGGSYEQYF.

This clonotype has ten or more counts. The chain combines TRBV24-1 with TRBJ1-2; D unclear. The length of the CDR3 is 15 residues. V gave up 3 bases and J gave up 4 bases, with 14 bases separating them. The germline V gene has CDR1 KGHDR and CDR2 SFDVKD. The CDR3 sequence: CATSDGESTAYGYTF. DNA of the CDR3: TGTGCCACCAGTGATGGGGAGTCGACGGCCTATGGCTACACCTTC.

This clonotype showed up many times. The chain has TRBV2 and TRBJ1-5; D is ambiguous. Between the trimmed V and J ends, which lost 8 bases and 1 base, there was a span of 12 bases. The CDR3 has 14 amino acids. The V gene's germline CDR1 is SNHLY and CDR2 FYNNEI. The CDR3 protein is CASGRGGSNQPQHF. CDR3 bases: TGTGCCAGCGGCCGGGGAGGGAGCAATCAGCCCCAGCATTTT.

Ten or more counts support this clonotype. The V and J genes are TRBV12-3 or TRBV12-4 and TRBJ2-1, with 11 bases matching TRBD2. This CDR3 comprises 16 residues. V dropped 4 bases and J dropped 8; count of bases not matched to a gene: 10. The DNA for the CDR3 is TGTGCCAGCAGTTGGTTAGCGGGAGGGCGAGTTTATGAGCAGTTCTTC. Translated, it gives CASSWLAGGRVYEQFF.

The chain couples TRBV28 to TRBJ2-1, with D unclear. The germline gives CDR1 MDHEN, CDR2 SYDVKM. The V gene lost 5 bases and the J gene lost 7 bases, with 18 bases spanning the gap. CDR3 length: 15 amino acids. The CDR3 DNA reads as TGTGCCAGCAGTCACCGACTTTCGCGTCAGAATGAGCAGTTCTTC. It specifies CASSHRLSRQNEQFF. Drawing the rest from reference TRBV28 and TRBJ2-1, the complete variable domain is DVKVTQSSRYLVKRTGEKVFLECVQDMDHENMFWYRQDPGLGLRLIYFSYDVKMKEKGDIPEGYSVSREKKERFSLILESASTNQTSMYLCASSHRLSRQNEQFFGPGTRLTVL.

CDR3 DNA sequence: TGTGCCTCCCCGGGGGGGTCGCGCTACACCTTC. This codes for CASPGGSRYTF. The chain combines TRBV30 with TRBJ1-2, with a possible D match to TRBD1 (5 bases). This CDR3 contains 11 residues. V was trimmed by 7 bases and J by 9 bases, leaving 15 bases between them. CDR1 is GTSNPN and CDR2 is SVGIG in the germline V gene (reference sequence).

This clonotype was seen many times. The chain is built from TRBV12-3 or TRBV12-4 and TRBJ1-1; TRBD1 matches 8 bases. Unmatched junction bases numbered 9, after V lost 7 bases and J lost 8 bases. The CDR3 length is 13 residues. The chain's CDR3 is CASTTDRVSEAFF. The CDR3 region has the DNA TGTGCCAGCACCACGGACAGGGTATCCGAAGCTTTCTTT.

This rearrangement joins TRBV18 to TRBJ2-5; unclear D gene. The V end lost 0 bases, the J end lost 5 bases, and 10 bases lay between the germline ends. From germline, CDR1 is KGHSH and CDR2 LQKENI. The CDR3 spans 14 residues. Here the CDR3 reads CASSPPAGLETQYF. CDR3 coding DNA: TGTGCCAGCTCACCACCGGCTGGGCTGGAGACCCAGTACTTC.

This clonotype occurred many times. This chain connects TRBV28 to TRBJ2-3; D remains ambiguous. The CDR3 is 12 amino acids. Deletions cut 3 bases from V and 9 bases from J, with 10 bases between. Germline V lookup: CDR1 MDHEN, CDR2 SYDVKM. CDR3 sequence: CASSFGMETQYF. The CDR3 coding sequence is TGTGCCAGCAGTTTTGGGATGGAAACGCAGTATTTT. The full variable domain, rest sourced from reference TRBV28 and TRBJ2-3, is DVKVTQSSRYLVKRTGEKVFLECVQDMDHENMFWYRQDPGLGLRLIYFSYDVKMKEKGDIPEGYSVSREKKERFSLILESASTNQTSMYLCASSFGMETQYFGPGTRLTVL.

The chain couples TRBV15 to TRBJ2-5; no firm D call. Germline lookup yields CDR1 LNHNV and CDR2 YYDKDF (reference sequence). V was clipped by 1 base and J by 3 bases, with 9 bases between them. The CDR3 is 14 residues long. CDR3 DNA: TGTGCCACCAGCAGAGGGGATTCGGAAGAGACCCAGTACTTC. It specifies CATSRGDSEETQYF.

In its sample, this clonotype was seen a few times. The chain combines TRBV20-1 with TRBJ2-3; D possibly corresponds to TRBD2 (6 bases). V was trimmed by 4 bases and J by 6 bases, leaving 14 bases between them. CDR1 and CDR2 from the germline V gene are DFQATT and SNEGSKA (reference sequence). The CDR3 sequence is 13 residues long. The CDR3 reads CSATWTTYDTQYF. The CDR3 DNA follows: TGCAGTGCTACCTGGACTACCTACGATACGCAGTATTTT.

This clonotype came up many times. V usage is TRBV7-3 and J usage is TRBJ2-3; the match to TRBD1 covers 12 bases. Germline CDR1 and CDR2: SGHTA and FQGTGA. Trimming at V came to 2 bases and at J to 4 bases, leaving 4 bases not matched to a gene. The CDR3 contains 16 residues. CDR3 loop: CASSLEGQGAADTQYF. The DNA for the CDR3 is TGTGCCAGCAGCTTAGAGGGACAGGGGGCCGCAGATACGCAGTATTTT. Drawing the rest from reference TRBV7-3 and TRBJ2-3, the complete variable domain is GAGVSQTPSNKVTEKGKYVELRCDPISGHTALYWYRQSLGQGPEFLIYFQGTGAADDSGLPNDRFFAVRPEGSVSTLKIQRTERGDSAVYLCASSLEGQGAADTQYFGPGTRLTVL.

This clonotype was observed at least ten times. The V call is TRBV7-3, the J call TRBJ2-7, with 7 bases aligning to TRBD2. The CDR3 sequence is 14 residues long. V shed 5 bases and J 5 bases; nucleotides not matched to a gene: 9. CDR1 SGHTA and CDR2 FQGTGA come from the germline V gene. The chain's CDR3 is CASSPRGGNHEQYF. The CDR3 DNA sequence: TGTGCCAGCAGCCCAAGGGGAGGGAACCACGAGCAGTACTTC.

Only one count was recorded for this clonotype. One junction end does not reproduce the germline sequence, and a read error may be involved. The genes are TRBV5-6 and TRBJ1-2; TRBD1 is a possible D gene (5 bases). The CDR3 totals 15 residues. The germline gives CDR1 SGHDT, CDR2 YYEEEE. The CDR3 spells CASSHQGRSVGGHTF. The CDR3 nucleotides are TGTGCCAGCAGTCACCAGGGACGGTCGGTCGGTGGCCACACCTTC. Combining the CDR3 with reference TRBV5-6 and TRBJ1-2 gives the whole variable domain DAGVTQSPTHLIKTRGQQVTLRCSPKSGHDTVSWYQQALGQGPQFIFQYYEEEERQRGNFPDRFSGHQFPNYSSELNVNALLLGDSALYLCASSHQGRSVGGHTFGSGTRLTVV.

This clonotype appeared many times. The genes are TRBV28 and TRBJ2-7; 10 positions match TRBD1. J was trimmed by 2 bases and V by 6 bases; bases with no gene match: 7. Germline lookup yields CDR1 MDHEN and CDR2 SYDVKM. This CDR3 comprises 15 residues. The DNA for the CDR3 is TGTGCCAGCAGATCTCCGGGACAGGGGCCCTACGAGCAGTACTTC. Translated: CASRSPGQGPYEQYF.